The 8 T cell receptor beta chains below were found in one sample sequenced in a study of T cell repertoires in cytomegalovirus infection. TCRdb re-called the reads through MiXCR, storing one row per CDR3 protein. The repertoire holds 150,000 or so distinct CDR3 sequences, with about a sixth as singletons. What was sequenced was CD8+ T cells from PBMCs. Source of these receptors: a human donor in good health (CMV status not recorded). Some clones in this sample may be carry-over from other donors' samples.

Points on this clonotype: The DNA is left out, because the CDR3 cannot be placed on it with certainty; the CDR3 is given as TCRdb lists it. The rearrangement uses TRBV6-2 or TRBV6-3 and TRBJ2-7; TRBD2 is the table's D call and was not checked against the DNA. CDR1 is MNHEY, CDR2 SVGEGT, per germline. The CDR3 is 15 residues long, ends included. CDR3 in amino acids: CDSSSSGLALHEQYF.

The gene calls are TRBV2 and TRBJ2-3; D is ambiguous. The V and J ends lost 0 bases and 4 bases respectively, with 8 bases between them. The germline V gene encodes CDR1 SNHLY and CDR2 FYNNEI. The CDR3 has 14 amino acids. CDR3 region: CASSEAIDSDTQYF. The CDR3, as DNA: TGTGCCAGCAGTGAAGCAATCGATTCAGATACGCAGTATTTT.

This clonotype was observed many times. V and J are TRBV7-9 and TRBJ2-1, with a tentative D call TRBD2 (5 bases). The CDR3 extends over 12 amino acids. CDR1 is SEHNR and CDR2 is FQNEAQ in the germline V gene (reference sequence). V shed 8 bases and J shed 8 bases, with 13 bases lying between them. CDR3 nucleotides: TGTGCCAGCCGGGCGCCGCGGGATGAGCAGTTCTTC. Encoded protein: CASRAPRDEQFF. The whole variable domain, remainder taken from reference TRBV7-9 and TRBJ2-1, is DTGVSQNPRHKITKRGQNVTFRCDPISEHNRLYWYRQTLGQGPEFLTYFQNEAQLEKSRLLSDRFSAERPKGSFSTLEIQRTEQGDSAMYLCASRAPRDEQFFGPGTRLTVL.

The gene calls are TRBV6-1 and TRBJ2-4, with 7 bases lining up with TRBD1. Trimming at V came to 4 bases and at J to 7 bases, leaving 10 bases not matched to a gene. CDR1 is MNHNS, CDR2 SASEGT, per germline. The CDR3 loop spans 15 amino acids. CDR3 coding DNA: TGTGCCAGCAGTGCCGACAGGGACGGGGCGAACATTCAGTACTTC. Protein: CASSADRDGANIQYF.

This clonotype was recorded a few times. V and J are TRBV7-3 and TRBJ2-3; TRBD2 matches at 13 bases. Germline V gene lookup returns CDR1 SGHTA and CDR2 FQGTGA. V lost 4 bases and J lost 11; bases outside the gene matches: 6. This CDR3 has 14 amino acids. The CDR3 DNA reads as TGTGCCAGCAGCTCGGGACTAGCGGGGCCTATGCAGTATTTT. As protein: CASSSGLAGPMQYF.

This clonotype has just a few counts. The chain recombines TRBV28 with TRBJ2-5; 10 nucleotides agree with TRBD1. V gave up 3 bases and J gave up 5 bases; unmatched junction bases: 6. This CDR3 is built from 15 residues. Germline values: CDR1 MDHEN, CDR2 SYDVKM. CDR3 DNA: TGTGCCAGCAGTTTTTGGAGACAGGGGGCTGAGACCCAGTACTTC. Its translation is CASSFWRQGAETQYF.

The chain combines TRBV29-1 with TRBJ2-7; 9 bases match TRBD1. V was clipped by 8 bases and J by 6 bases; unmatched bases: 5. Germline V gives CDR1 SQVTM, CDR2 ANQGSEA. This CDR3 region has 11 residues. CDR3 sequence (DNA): TGCAGCTACAGGGGGCCTGGCGAGCAGTACTTC. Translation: CSYRGPGEQYF.

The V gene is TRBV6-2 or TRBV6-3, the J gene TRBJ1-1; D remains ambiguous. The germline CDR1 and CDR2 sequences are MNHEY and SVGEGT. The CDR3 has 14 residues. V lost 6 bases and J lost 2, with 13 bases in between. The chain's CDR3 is CASRETDLNTEAFF. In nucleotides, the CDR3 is TGTGCCAGCAGAGAGACGGACCTCAACACTGAAGCTTTCTTT.